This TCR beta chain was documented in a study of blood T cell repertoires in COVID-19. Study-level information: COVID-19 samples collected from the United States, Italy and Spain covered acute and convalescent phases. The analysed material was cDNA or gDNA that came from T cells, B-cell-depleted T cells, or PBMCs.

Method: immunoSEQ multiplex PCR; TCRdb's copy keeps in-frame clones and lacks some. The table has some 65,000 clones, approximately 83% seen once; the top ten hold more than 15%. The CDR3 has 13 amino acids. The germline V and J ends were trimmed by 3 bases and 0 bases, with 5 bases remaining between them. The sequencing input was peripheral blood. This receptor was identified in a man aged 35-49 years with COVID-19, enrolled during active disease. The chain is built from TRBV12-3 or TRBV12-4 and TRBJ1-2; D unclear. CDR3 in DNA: TGTGCCAGCAGTTTTACAGCTAACTATGGCTACACCTTC. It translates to CASSFTANYGYTF.